The 18 T cell receptor beta chains reported below all come from one sample, sequenced in a study of T-cell reconstitution after alpha-beta-depleted transplantation in children. The TCRbeta library incorporated unique molecular identifiers. TCRdb called the PCR reads again in MiXCR, with one record for every CDR3 protein. This table has approximately 300,000 distinct CDR3 sequences, roughly 12% appearing once. Here the sequenced sample was peripheral blood, taken 180 days after TCRalphabeta/CD19-depleted stem cell transplant. Receptor source: a male patient between 2 and 15 years old who had a stem cell transplant for chronic granulomatous disease, so the T cells may come from the graft donor.

This clonotype has only a few counts. V gene TRBV6-1 combines with J gene TRBJ1-5; 7 nucleotides agree with TRBD1. Germline loops: CDR1 MNHNS, CDR2 SASEGT. The CDR3 is made up of 14 amino acids. Trimming took 3 bases from V and 6 from J; bases not matched to a gene: 5. The CDR3 nucleotides read TGTGCCAGCAGTGACAGGGGGTTGAGTCAGCCCCAGCATTTT. Its translation is CASSDRGLSQPQHF.

This clonotype has at least ten counts. The J gene is TRBJ2-3, the V gene TRBV9; a weak D match, TRBD2 (6 bases). There are 14 residues in the CDR3. Trimming removed 4 bases from V and 4 bases from J, with 13 bases in between. Looked up from germline, CDR1 is SGDLS and CDR2 is YYNGEE. The CDR3 bases are TGTGCCAGCAGCTTCGCGGGGAGTGCAGATACGCAGTATTTT. It codes for CASSFAGSADTQYF.

This clonotype occurred many times. The chain couples TRBV10-3 to TRBJ1-6; unclear D gene. Trimming took 3 bases from V and 8 from J, leaving 14 bases between them. Germline V CDR1 and CDR2: ENHRY, SYGVKD. The CDR3 is 15 amino acids. The CDR3 is CAISDKRSIDSPLHF. Written as DNA, the CDR3 is TGTGCCATCAGTGATAAAAGAAGTATTGATTCACCCCTCCACTTT.

This clonotype was observed a single time. A single base separates this from a much larger clone, so it may be a read error. V and J are TRBV29-1 and TRBJ1-1; no reliable D call. The CDR3 has 11 residues. The germline V gene encodes CDR1 SQVTM and CDR2 ANQGSEA. Here the CDR3 reads CSVKMNTEALF. The CDR3 region has the DNA TGCAGCGTTAAGATGAACACTGAAGCTCTCTTT.

The chain employs TRBV4-2 and TRBJ2-5; D call uncertain. This CDR3 is 16 amino acids long. V shed 4 bases and J shed 5 bases, with 20 bases lying between them. Germline CDR1 LGHNA, CDR2 YNFKEQ. The DNA for the CDR3 is TGTGCCAGCAGCCCCGGGCGGCTCTCGGTCGGCGAGACCCAGTACTTC. This codes for CASSPGRLSVGETQYF.

Details on this clonotype: A much larger clonotype is one base distant, so this may be a read error. The genes are TRBV12-3 or TRBV12-4 and TRBJ2-7, with 11 bases that match TRBD1. The CDR3 covers 14 residues. The CDR3 nucleotides read TGTGCCTGCAGTTTCGGACAGGGGGCCCGAGAGCAGTACTTC. Its translation: CACSFGQGAREQYF.

This clonotype was picked up many times. The chain is built from TRBV5-4 and TRBJ2-1, with D maybe TRBD1 (6 bases). Trimming shortened V by 0 bases and J by 7 bases, and 11 bases separated the two germline ends. Germline-derived CDR1 and CDR2 are SGHNT and YYREEE (reference sequence). The CDR3 runs to 14 residues. For the CDR3, the DNA is TGTGCCAGCAGCTTGGACACAGGGTGGAATGAGCAGTTCTTC. Its translation is CASSLDTGWNEQFF.

This clonotype showed up many times. CDR3 in amino acids: CSASPGQNYGYTF. CDR3 bases: TGCAGTGCTAGTCCCGGGCAGAACTATGGCTACACCTTC. The V call is TRBV20-1, the J call TRBJ1-2; D uncertain. Per germline, CDR1 DFQATT and CDR2 SNEGSKA (reference sequence). The V end lost 3 bases, the J end lost 2 bases, and 10 bases lay between the germline ends. The CDR3 totals 13 residues.

Note on this clonotype: Relative to the germline gene, one junction end is altered; a read error may explain this. The chain recombines TRBV28 with TRBJ1-5; D not resolved. This CDR3 is 12 amino acids long. Germline V gene sequence: CDR1 MDHEN, CDR2 SYDVKM. DNA for the CDR3: TGTGCCAGCAGTCGGGGAGTTCAGCCCCGGCATTTT. Its protein product is CASSRGVQPRHF.

The DNA for the CDR3 is TGCAGTGCCTCACAGGGGGCAAGCCAGCCCCAGCATTTT. Protein: CSASQGASQPQHF. V and J are TRBV20-1 and TRBJ1-5, with 9 nucleotides matching TRBD1. Germline V gene data show CDR1 as DFQATT and CDR2 as SNEGSKA (reference sequence). The junction had 7 bases not matched to a gene; V was cut back by 6 bases and J by 7 bases. This CDR3 has 13 residues.

Concerning this clonotype itself: One base away lies a much larger clone, so this may be a sequencing read error. The chain links TRBV27 to TRBJ2-6; 10 nucleotides match TRBD1. CDR1 and CDR2 (germline): MNHEY, SMNVEV (reference sequence). This CDR3 comprises 17 residues. The CDR3 region has the DNA TGTGTCAGCAGTTTACGGACAGGGGGCTCTGGGGCCAACGTCCTGACTTTC. Protein product: CVSSLRTGGSGANVLTF.

This clonotype was seen many times. V gene TRBV7-3 combines with J gene TRBJ2-3, with D hard to call. This CDR3 comprises 15 residues. Deletions cut 0 bases from V and 6 bases from J, with 13 bases between. CDR1 SGHTA and CDR2 FQGTGA come from the germline V gene. CDR3 coding DNA: TGTGCCAGCAGCTTAACCCGTGTGGACGGGGATACGCAGTATTTT. Amino acids: CASSLTRVDGDTQYF. The complete variable domain, with remaining parts taken from reference TRBV7-3 and TRBJ2-3, reads GAGVSQTPSNKVTEKGKYVELRCDPISGHTALYWYRQSLGQGPEFLIYFQGTGAADDSGLPNDRFFAVRPEGSVSTLKIQRTERGDSAVYLCASSLTRVDGDTQYFGPGTRLTVL.

This clonotype was recorded many times. This chain connects TRBV5-1 to TRBJ1-1; no definite D call. With 7 bases removed from V and 3 bases from J, the gap between germline ends came to 7 bases. Germline CDR1 and CDR2: SGHRS and YFSETQ. This CDR3 has 11 residues. The DNA for the CDR3 is TGCGCCAGCCCCCGTCACACTGAAGCTTTCTTT. Its translation: CASPRHTEAFF.

This clonotype was seen ten or more times. The V gene is TRBV20-1, the J gene TRBJ2-7; maybe TRBD1 (5 bases). Deletions cut 4 bases from V and 3 bases from J, with 16 bases between. The CDR3 totals 14 residues. Per the germline V gene, CDR1 is DFQATT and CDR2 is SNEGSKA (reference sequence). CDR3 in amino acids: CSAILPGHFYEQYF. In DNA, the CDR3 is TGCAGTGCTATTCTCCCCGGACACTTCTACGAGCAGTACTTC.

Ten or more counts support this clonotype. CDR3 sequence: CASSLRTSGDLLPYEQYF. The DNA of the CDR3 is TGTGCCAGCAGCCTCAGGACTAGCGGGGATCTTCTACCCTACGAGCAGTACTTC. The rearrangement joins TRBV11-2 to TRBJ2-7; 12 nucleotides match TRBD2. The CDR3 has 18 residues. With V trimmed by 5 bases and J by 2 bases, 13 bases remained unmatched. CDR1 is SGHAT, CDR2 FQNNGV, per germline.

There are many counts of this clonotype. At one end the junction does not follow the germline gene, possibly because of a read error. This chain connects TRBV7-6 to TRBJ2-7, with TRBD1 as a possible D gene (5 bases). The CDR3 sequence is 13 residues long. Per the germline V gene, CDR1 is SGHVS and CDR2 is FNYEAQ. DNA of the CDR3: TGTGCCAGCAGCCTACAGGATTCCTTCGAGCAGTACTTC. This sequence encodes CASSLQDSFEQYF.

This clonotype occurred many times. V gene TRBV5-1 combines with J gene TRBJ2-7; 7 bases align to TRBD1. J lost 1 base, V lost 4 bases, and 8 bases had no gene match. The CDR3 consists of 15 residues. Germline CDR1 reads SGHRS; CDR2 reads YFSETQ. The CDR3 spells CASSTTGIGSYEQYF. CDR3 DNA: TGCGCCAGCAGCACGACAGGGATCGGTTCCTACGAGCAGTACTTC.

J is TRBJ1-1 and V is TRBV6-5, with 9 bases lining up with TRBD1. CDR3 length: 16 amino acids. V trimming: 4 bases; J trimming: 1 base; junction bases outside the gene matches: 7. Germline CDR1 and CDR2: MNHEY and SVGAGI. CDR3 in amino acids: CASSLNPGQGNTEAFF. The CDR3 bases are TGTGCCAGCAGTTTAAATCCGGGACAGGGGAACACTGAAGCTTTCTTT.